Listed below are T cell receptor beta chains from one sample, sequenced in a study of Ad26.COV2.S vaccination and SARS-CoV-2 variants. Measured with immunoSEQ multiplex PCR; TCRdb has only the in-frame clones, and not every one. The data contain a few hundred thousand clones, 88% of them seen just once; the ten biggest clones take up 3.5% to 4%. The sequencing used peripheral blood, collected in a trial of Ad26.COV2.S vaccine versus placebo. The receptors were gathered from a person aged 18 to 65 who received the Ad26.COV2.S COVID-19 vaccine or a placebo. The CDR3 runs from the conserved cysteine through the conserved F or W. Each record gives: V gene, J gene, clone size, D gene, CDR3 protein, CDR3 DNA. D genes are given only for firm matches. Clone size, where shown, is once, few, many, or a class for clones that have expanded.

TRBV20-1	TRBJ2-5	.	.	CSARVQETQYF	TGCAGTGCTAGGGTCCAAGAGACCCAGTACTTC
TRBV27	TRBJ2-5	.	.	CASKGGQQETQYF	TGTGCCAGCAAGGGGGGACAGCAAGAGACCCAGTACTTC
TRBV4-1	TRBJ2-5	.	.	CASSQGPGGGYQETQYF	TGCGCCAGCAGCCAAGGGCCAGGGGGGGGGTACCAAGAGACCCAGTACTTC
TRBV3-1/TRBV3-2	TRBJ2-1	once	TRBD1	CASSQRPGQDYNEQFF	TGTGCCAGCAGCCAACGACCGGGACAGGATTACAATGAGCAGTTCTTC
TRBV27	TRBJ2-2	.	.	CASSLSTAGANTGELFF	TGTGCCAGCAGTTTATCGACCGCAGGGGCGAACACCGGGGAGCTGTTTTTT
TRBV4-1	TRBJ2-7	.	.	CASSHVDSTHYEQYF	TGCGCCAGCAGCCACGTGGACAGTACCCACTACGAGCAGTACTTC
TRBV9	TRBJ2-1	.	.	CASSVGGQNYNEQFF	TGTGCCAGCAGCGTTGGGGGACAAAACTACAATGAGCAGTTCTTC
TRBV28	TRBJ2-7	.	.	CASSRRTIPYEQYF	TGTGCCAGCAGCCGACGGACAATTCCGTACGAGCAGTACTTC
TRBV7-2	TRBJ2-2	.	.	CASSPVNANTGELFF	TGTGCCAGCAGCCCCGTCAACGCGAACACCGGGGAGCTGTTTTTT
TRBV12-3/TRBV12-4	TRBJ2-7	.	.	CASSPGIAEQYF	TGTGCCAGCAGTCCCGGGATTGCCGAGCAGTACTTC
TRBV2	TRBJ1-2	few	TRBD1	CASKSGQGVGYTF	TGTGCCAGCAAATCGGGACAGGGGGTTGGCTACACCTTC
TRBV2	TRBJ2-1	once	TRBD2	CASSSSTSGVNEQFF	TGTGCCAGCAGTTCCTCCACTAGCGGGGTCAATGAGCAGTTCTTC
TRBV20-1	TRBJ2-3	.	TRBD1	CSASLLGQGPPDTQYF	TGCAGTGCTAGTTTGTTAGGACAGGGCCCCCCAGATACGCAGTATTTT
TRBV7-3	TRBJ2-3	.	.	CASSHKTESTDTQYF	TGTGCCAGCAGCCATAAGACAGAGAGCACAGATACGCAGTATTTT
TRBV24-1	TRBJ2-3	.	.	CATMRGEYTDTQYF	TGTGCCACCATGAGGGGGGAGTACACAGATACGCAGTATTTT
TRBV11-1	TRBJ2-1	.	.	CASSLSRFYNEQFF	TGTGCCAGCAGCTTATCGCGGTTCTACAATGAGCAGTTCTTC
TRBV7-9	TRBJ1-2	.	.	CASSLAVATYGYTF	TGTGCCAGCAGCTTAGCTGTAGCGACCTATGGCTACACCTTC
TRBV19	TRBJ2-7	.	.	CASSSYEQYF	TGTGCCAGTAGCTCCTACGAGCAGTACTTC
TRBV13	TRBJ2-7	.	.	CASSLGHIRNYEQYF	TGTGCCAGCAGCTTAGGCCATATACGGAACTACGAGCAGTACTTC
TRBV29-1	TRBJ1-2	few	.	CSVSRGASYTF	TGCAGCGTTTCCAGGGGAGCTAGCTACACCTTC
TRBV5-1	TRBJ2-7	once	.	CASSLFRREDEQYF	TGCGCCAGCAGCTTGTTTCGACGAGAGGACGAGCAGTACTTC
TRBV12-3/TRBV12-4	TRBJ1-2	few	TRBD1	CASTKTGSVGYTF	TGTGCCAGCACAAAGACAGGGTCGGTAGGCTACACCTTC
TRBV15	TRBJ1-5	.	.	CATSTTIGSYQPQHF	TGTGCCACCAGCACTACGATCGGGTCCTATCAGCCCCAGCATTTT
TRBV7-8	TRBJ2-2	.	.	CASSLVEGANTGELFF	TGTGCCAGCAGCTTAGTGGAGGGCGCGAACACCGGGGAGCTGTTTTTT
TRBV24-1	TRBJ1-2	.	TRBD1	CATSGQGADGYTF	TGTGCCACCAGCGGACAGGGGGCGGACGGCTACACCTTC
TRBV20-1	TRBJ2-6	.	.	CSASQRQGTIGANVLTF	TGCAGTGCTAGTCAGAGGCAGGGGACTATTGGGGCCAACGTCCTGACTTTC
TRBV6-1	TRBJ1-1	few	.	CASSSGIEAFF	TGTGCCAGCAGCTCGGGCATTGAAGCTTTCTTT
TRBV25-1	TRBJ1-1	.	TRBD1	CASSPKTGANTEAFF	TGTGCCAGCAGTCCCAAAACAGGGGCGAACACTGAAGCTTTCTTT
TRBV19	TRBJ2-1	.	.	CASRNYNEQFF	TGTGCCAGTAGGAACTACAATGAGCAGTTCTTC
TRBV4-1	TRBJ2-3	.	.	CASSQEGVGTTSTDTQYF	TGCGCCAGCAGCCAAGAGGGGGTAGGGACCACAAGCACAGATACGCAGTATTTT
TRBV2	TRBJ2-7	.	TRBD1	CASSEGGTGVYEQYF	TGTGCCAGCAGTGAAGGGGGGACAGGGGTTTACGAGCAGTACTTC
TRBV7-9	TRBJ2-5	.	.	CASSLVVFGQETQYF	TGTGCCAGCAGCTTAGTAGTCTTTGGGCAAGAGACCCAGTACTTC
TRBV11-1	TRBJ1-6	.	.	CASSSDGGHNSPLHF	TGTGCCAGCAGCTCCGACGGAGGCCATAATTCACCCCTCCACTTT
TRBV3-1/TRBV3-2	TRBJ2-1	.	TRBD2	CASSQEGLEPPYNEQFF	TGTGCCAGCAGCCAAGAAGGACTAGAACCCCCCTACAATGAGCAGTTCTTC
TRBV29-1	TRBJ1-2	once	TRBD1	CSVDRGSF	TGCAGCGTTGACAGGGGGAGCTTC
TRBV12-5	TRBJ2-1	few	TRBD1	CASGLSGQGARYNEQFF	TGTGCTAGTGGTTTGAGCGGACAGGGGGCGCGTTACAATGAGCAGTTCTTC
TRBV5-6	TRBJ1-6	.	.	CASGRLSGLGNSPLHF	TGTGCCAGCGGAAGGCTTTCAGGGTTGGGAAATTCACCCCTCCACTTT
TRBV5-4	TRBJ1-2	.	.	CASSQGWGGYYGYTF	TGTGCCAGCAGCCAGGGTTGGGGGGGGTACTATGGCTACACCTTC
TRBV7-2	TRBJ1-1	.	.	CASSLAGDIEAFF	TGTGCCAGCAGCTTAGCAGGGGACATTGAAGCTTTCTTT
TRBV18	TRBJ2-1	.	.	CASSPSRSSYNEQFF	TGTGCCAGCTCACCCTCCAGGAGCTCCTACAATGAGCAGTTCTTC
TRBV4-2	TRBJ2-4	.	TRBD2	CASSPPGLAGGYIEAKNIQYF	TGTGCCAGCAGCCCACCCGGACTAGCGGGGGGTTATATTGAAGCCAAAAACATTCAGTACTTC
TRBV28	TRBJ2-7	.	TRBD2	CASSNSGTYEQYF	TGTGCCAGCAGTAATAGCGGGACCTACGAGCAGTACTTC
TRBV7-9	TRBJ2-3	.	TRBD2	CASSSGLAGGVDTQYF	TGTGCCAGCAGCTCGGGACTAGCGGGGGGAGTAGATACGCAGTATTTT
TRBV4-1	TRBJ1-1	few	.	CASSQPNRVAAFF	TGCGCCAGCAGCCAACCAAACAGGGTCGCGGCTTTCTTT
TRBV7-2	TRBJ1-1	.	.	CASSLELNTEAFF	TGTGCCAGCAGCTTAGAACTAAACACTGAAGCTTTCTTT
TRBV25-1	TRBJ2-5	.	.	CASSESRGAETQYF	TGTGCCAGCAGTGAATCTCGCGGTGCGGAGACCCAGTACTTC
TRBV27	TRBJ1-6	.	.	CASSLTGNPYNSPLHF	TGTGCCAGCAGTTTAACAGGGAACCCCTATAATTCACCCCTCCACTTT
TRBV28	TRBJ2-7	.	.	CASSSRVRGEQYF	TGTGCCAGCTCCTCCCGAGTCCGGGGCGAGCAGTACTTC
TRBV4-2	TRBJ1-5	.	.	CASSSTGVRPQHF	TGTGCCAGCAGTTCGACGGGGGTCCGGCCCCAGCATTTT
TRBV7-3	TRBJ1-2	.	.	CASSLTPRTGGYTF	TGTGCCAGCAGCTTAACCCCTCGGACGGGTGGCTACACCTTC
TRBV7-2	TRBJ1-2	.	TRBD1	CASSFPTGNYGYTF	TGTGCCAGCAGCTTCCCGACAGGGAACTATGGCTACACCTTC
TRBV19	TRBJ2-2	.	.	CASFSRGQSNTGELFF	TGTGCCAGTTTTTCCAGGGGACAATCGAACACCGGGGAGCTGTTTTTT
TRBV7-8	TRBJ2-7	.	TRBD2	CASSLRTSGLVWEQYF	TGTGCCAGCAGCTTAAGAACTAGCGGACTCGTGTGGGAGCAGTACTTC
TRBV7-2	TRBJ2-6	.	.	CASSTPGQFSGANVLTF	TGTGCCAGCAGCACACCGGGACAATTCTCTGGGGCCAACGTCCTGACTTTC
TRBV28	TRBJ1-6	.	.	CASIGLMGPHF	TGTGCCAGCATAGGTCTAATGGGCCCCCACTTT